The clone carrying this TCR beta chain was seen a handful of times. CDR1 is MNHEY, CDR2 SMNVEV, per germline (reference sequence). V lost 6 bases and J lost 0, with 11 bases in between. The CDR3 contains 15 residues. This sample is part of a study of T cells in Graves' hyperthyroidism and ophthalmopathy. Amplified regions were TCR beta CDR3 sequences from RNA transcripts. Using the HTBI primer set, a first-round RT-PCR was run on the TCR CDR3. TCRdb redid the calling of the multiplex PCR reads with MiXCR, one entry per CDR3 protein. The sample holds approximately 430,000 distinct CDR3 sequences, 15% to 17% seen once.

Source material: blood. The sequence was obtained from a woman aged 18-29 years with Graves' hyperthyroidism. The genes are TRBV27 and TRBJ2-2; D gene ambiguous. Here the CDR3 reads CASSKEDANTGELFF. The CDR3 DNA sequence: TGTGCCAGCAGCAAAGAAGACGCGAACACCGGGGAGCTGTTTTTT.